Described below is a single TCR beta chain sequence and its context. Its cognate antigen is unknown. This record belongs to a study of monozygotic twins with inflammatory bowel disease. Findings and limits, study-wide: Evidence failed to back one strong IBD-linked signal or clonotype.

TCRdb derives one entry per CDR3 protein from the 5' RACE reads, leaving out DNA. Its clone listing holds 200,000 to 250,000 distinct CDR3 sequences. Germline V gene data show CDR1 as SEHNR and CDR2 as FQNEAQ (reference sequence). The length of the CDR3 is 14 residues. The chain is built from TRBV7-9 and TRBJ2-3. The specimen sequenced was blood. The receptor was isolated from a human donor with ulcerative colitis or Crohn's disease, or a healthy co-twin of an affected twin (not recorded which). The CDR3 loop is CASSPTASTDTQYF. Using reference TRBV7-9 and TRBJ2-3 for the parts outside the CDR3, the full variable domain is DTGVSQNPRHKITKRGQNVTFRCDPISEHNRLYWYRQTLGQGPEFLTYFQNEAQLEKSRLLSDRFSAERPKGSFSTLEIQRTEQGDSAMYLCASSPTASTDTQYFGPGTRLTVL.